Below are 2 T cell receptor beta chains sequenced from a single sample in a study of blood T cell repertoires in COVID-19. TCRdb's table, derived via immunoSEQ multiplex PCR, lists solely in-frame clones and lacks some. The data show over 55,000 clones, 82% seen once. The sequenced sample consisted of peripheral blood. These receptors were collected from a woman aged 60 to 75 with acute or convalescent COVID-19.

The chain joins TRBV9 to TRBJ2-1, with TRBD2 matching 8 bases. J lost 0 bases, V lost 0 bases, and 8 bases had no gene match. The V gene's germline CDR1 is SGDLS and CDR2 YYNGEE. The CDR3 runs to 18 residues. The CDR3 DNA reads as TGTGCCAGCAGCGTAGAAGCGGGGGCTACTAGCTCCTACAATGAGCAGTTCTTC. Protein sequence: CASSVEAGATSSYNEQFF.

The rearrangement joins TRBV12-1 to TRBJ1-1; the table names TRBD1, a call not compared with the DNA. TRBV12-1 is a documented pseudogene. This CDR3 region has 14 residues. The CDR3 coding sequence is TGTGCCAGCAGCTTTGAGACAGTCTCCACTGAAGCTTTCTTT. This codes for CASSFETVSTEAFF.